This T cell receptor beta chain was recovered during a study of CD8+CD57+ T cells in acquired aplastic anemia. Whole-study context: Across the sorted CD4+ and CD8+ cells, DNA amounts averaged roughly 3 ug. Points from the study as a whole: Shared by patients and controls, just under 30 CD8+ CDR3s were abundant in patients. Controls did not differ significantly from patients in CD8+ Simpson's diversity.

TCR beta VDJ combinations and CDR3 sequences were profiled from genomic DNA. MiXCR, applied by TCRdb to the reads, yields one record per CDR3 protein. The data contain 200,000 to 250,000 distinct CDR3 sequences, under 65% of them singletons. The CDR3 loop spans 13 amino acids. Germline CDR1 is MNHEY and CDR2 is SMNVEV (reference sequence). The V end lost 2 bases, the J end lost 4 bases, and 9 bases lay between the germline ends. There are a few counts of this clonotype. What it binds is unknown. The chain joins TRBV27 to TRBJ2-7; possibly TRBD1 for D (6 bases). The sample taken for sequencing was sorted CD4+, CD8+, or CD8+CD57+ T cells (not recorded which) from PBMCs. The TCR was taken from a human donor in good health. The CDR3, as DNA: TGTGCCAGCAGTTTAGGGGACATTTACGAGCAGTACTTC. Translation: CASSLGDIYEQYF.